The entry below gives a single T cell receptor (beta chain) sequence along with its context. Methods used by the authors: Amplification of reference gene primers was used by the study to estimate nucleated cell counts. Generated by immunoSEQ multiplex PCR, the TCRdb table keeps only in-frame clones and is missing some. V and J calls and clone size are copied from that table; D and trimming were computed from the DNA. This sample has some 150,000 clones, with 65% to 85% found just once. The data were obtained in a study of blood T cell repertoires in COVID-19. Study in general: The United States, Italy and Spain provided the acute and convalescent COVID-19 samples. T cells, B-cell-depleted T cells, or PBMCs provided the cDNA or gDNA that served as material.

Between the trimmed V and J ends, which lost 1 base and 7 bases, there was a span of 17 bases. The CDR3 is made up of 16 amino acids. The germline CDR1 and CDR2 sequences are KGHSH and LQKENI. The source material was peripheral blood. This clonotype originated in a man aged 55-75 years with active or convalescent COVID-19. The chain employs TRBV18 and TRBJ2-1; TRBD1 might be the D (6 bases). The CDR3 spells CASSPLPGHKGNEQFF. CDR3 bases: TGTGCCAGCTCACCACTACCGGGACATAAGGGGAATGAGCAGTTCTTC.